The source of this T cell receptor beta chain is a study of OX40 agonist ivuxolimab in advanced cancers. The repertoire was sequenced with immunoSEQ multiplex PCR; TCRdb's copy has only in-frame clones and lacks some. The table records 80,000 or so clones, 85% of them present only once. Losses at the gene ends were 4 bases for V and 3 bases for J; bases not matched to a gene: 10. CDR3 length equals 16 residues. Germline loops: CDR1 MDHEN, CDR2 SYDVKM. Sequenced here: CD4+ or CD8+ T cells sorted from blood, sampled in a trial of the OX40 agonist ivuxolimab. The receptor comes from an adult with an advanced solid tumor such as melanoma, head and neck, liver or kidney cancer. The V gene is TRBV28, the J gene TRBJ1-2; 8 nucleotides agree with TRBD1. CDR3 protein: CASSSTRRDRYYGYTF. In DNA, the CDR3 is TGTGCCAGCAGTTCGACCCGACGGGACAGGTACTATGGCTACACCTTC.